The 14 T cell receptor beta chains below come from one sample, sequenced in a study of CD8 T cells in Susac syndrome. It was with random hexamers that about 0.45 to 1 ug RNA was reverse transcribed. MiXCR, run by TCRdb on the immunoSEQ multiplex PCR reads, gives a single entry per CDR3 protein. The profile covers approximately 110,000 distinct CDR3 sequences, with about 92% appearing a single time and 0.25% to 0.35% taken by the ten largest. What was sequenced was CD8+ T cells from PBMCs. The receptor source for this set is a human donor with multiple sclerosis.

CDR3 amino acids: CASSFRVRVSSNTGELFF. CDR3 sequence (DNA): TGTGCCAGCAGCTTTAGGGTCCGGGTCTCCTCGAACACCGGGGAGCTGTTTTTT. The gene calls are TRBV7-8 and TRBJ2-2, with D unclear. The V end was cut by 3 bases, the J end by 0 bases, with 17 bases between. CDR1 is SGHVS and CDR2 is FQNEAQ in the germline V gene. The CDR3 loop spans 18 amino acids. The full variable domain, its missing parts supplied by reference TRBV7-8 and TRBJ2-2, is GAGVSQSPRYKVAKRGQDVALRCDPISGHVSLFWYQQALGQGPEFLTYFQNEAQLDKSGLPSDRFFAERPEGSVSTLKIQRTQQEDSAVYLCASSFRVRVSSNTGELFFGEGSRLTVL.

J is TRBJ1-1 and V is TRBV7-8; D is unresolved. V gave up 7 bases and J gave up 0 bases, with 18 bases separating them. This CDR3 spans 16 amino acids. Looked up from germline, CDR1 is SGHVS and CDR2 is FQNEAQ. Written as DNA, the CDR3 is TGTGCCAGCACCCCCCCGGTCGGACGGATGAACACTGAAGCTTTCTTT. Protein sequence: CASTPPVGRMNTEAFF.

The chain employs TRBV6-5 and TRBJ1-2, with 7 bases matching TRBD1. The CDR3 runs 13 residues. The V gene's germline CDR1 is MNHEY and CDR2 SVGAGI. Trimming at V came to 6 bases and at J to 2 bases, leaving 3 bases not matched to a gene. The DNA for the CDR3 is TGTGCCAGCAGAGAGGACAGGAACTATGGCTACACCTTC. This codes for CASREDRNYGYTF.

The chain employs TRBV6-2 or TRBV6-3 and TRBJ2-7; possible D gene TRBD2, 7 bases. The CDR3 sequence is 15 residues long. V gave up 0 bases and J gave up 5 bases, with 14 bases separating them. Germline V gives CDR1 MNHEY, CDR2 SVGEGT. The CDR3 DNA reads TGTGCCAGCAGTTACTCCCGGCAGGGGAGGGACGAGCAGTACGTC. Its translation: CASSYSRQGRDEQYV.

The rearrangement joins TRBV20-1 to TRBJ1-1, with 10 bases matching TRBD1. Germline values: CDR1 DFQATT, CDR2 SNEGSKA (reference sequence). The CDR3 runs to 15 residues. J gave up 7 bases and V 5 bases, and 13 bases lay outside the gene matches. CDR3 region: CSARYIIRDRGEAFF. The CDR3 DNA is TGCAGTGCTCGCTATATTATTCGGGACAGGGGTGAAGCTTTCTTT.

V is TRBV6-5 and J is TRBJ2-1; a possible D gene is TRBD2 (6 bases). The CDR3 totals 14 residues. Germline V gene sequence: CDR1 MNHEY, CDR2 SVGAGI. Trimming stripped 2 bases from V and 7 bases from J, with 12 bases between. CDR3 loop: CASSYDGGRNEQFF. CDR3 nucleotide sequence: TGTGCCAGCAGTTACGACGGAGGGCGGAATGAGCAGTTCTTC.

V is TRBV19 and J is TRBJ2-5; no firm D call. The germline gives CDR1 LNHDA, CDR2 SQIVND (reference sequence). CDR3 length: 16 amino acids. Between the trimmed V and J ends, which lost 5 bases and 0 bases, there was a span of 16 bases. CDR3 coding DNA: TGTGCCAGTAGTCCCTTAGGGCTAGGGTACCAAGAGACCCAGTACTTC. Translated: CASSPLGLGYQETQYF. Looking up the rest from reference TRBV19 and TRBJ2-5 gives the full variable domain: DGGITQSPKYLFRKEGQNVTLSCEQNLNHDAMYWYRQDPGQGLRLIYYSQIVNDFQKGDIAEGYSVSREKKESFPLTVTSAQKNPTAFYLCASSPLGLGYQETQYFGPGTRLLVL.

The chain combines TRBV11-2 with TRBJ2-3; 8 bases are shared with TRBD1. CDR1 and CDR2 from the germline V gene are SGHAT and FQNNGV. V was pared by 5 bases and J by 5 bases, with 3 bases of the junction left unmatched. The CDR3 contains 13 residues. CDR3 region: CASSARGQDTQYF. CDR3 nucleotides: TGTGCCAGCAGCGCCAGGGGGCAAGATACGCAGTATTTT. The whole variable domain, filled in from reference TRBV11-2 and TRBJ2-3, reads EAGVAQSPRYKIIEKRQSVAFWCNPISGHATLYWYQQILGQGPKLLIQFQNNGVVDDSQLPKDRFSAERLKGVDSTLKIQPAKLEDSAVYLCASSARGQDTQYFGPGTRLTVL.

The count of this clonotype is one. J is TRBJ1-1 and V is TRBV9; 7 bases map to TRBD1. The V and J ends lost 3 bases and 3 bases, in that order; junction bases with no gene match: 5. Germline lookup yields CDR1 SGDLS and CDR2 YYNGEE. This CDR3 is 14 amino acids long. CDR3 bases: TGTGCCAGCAGCGGGAACAGGGGTGACACTGAAGCTTTCTTT. Its protein is CASSGNRGDTEAFF.

This clonotype was seen a few times. CDR3 in DNA: TGTGCCAGCAGTTTATCTGGGACCAGATACGAGCAGTACTTC. It yields the protein CASSLSGTRYEQYF. This chain links TRBV28 with TRBJ2-7, with D perhaps being TRBD1 or TRBD2 (5 bases each). The CDR3 length is 14 residues. V was cut by 1 base and J by 4 bases, with 11 bases left in between. Germline V lookup: CDR1 MDHEN, CDR2 SYDVKM.

The chain uses TRBV28 and TRBJ2-5; D gene uncertain. The CDR3 is 16 residues long. Germline assignment: CDR1 MDHEN and CDR2 SYDVKM. The V end was cut by 2 bases, the J end by 0 bases, with 13 bases between. The CDR3 bases are TGTGCCAGCAGTTTAGAAGGCAACCCCTACCAAGAGACCCAGTACTTC. Translated: CASSLEGNPYQETQYF.

The chain joins TRBV6-6 to TRBJ2-2, with D possibly matching TRBD2 (7 bases). The germline gives CDR1 MNHNY, CDR2 SVGAGI (reference sequence). The CDR3 is 14 residues long. The germline V and J ends were trimmed by 10 bases and 5 bases, with 17 bases remaining between them. CDR3 sequence (DNA): TGTGCCACCGGGGGCGGGGGTACTACCGGGGAGCTGTTTTTT. Its translation is CATGGGGTTGELFF.

The chain uses TRBV5-6 and TRBJ2-7; 7 bases are shared with TRBD1. CDR3 length equals 12 residues. V dropped 2 bases and J dropped 5; count of bases not matched to a gene: 1. Germline values: CDR1 SGHDT, CDR2 YYEEEE. This CDR3 is CASSFRGNEQYV. For the CDR3, the DNA is TGTGCCAGCAGCTTCAGGGGGAACGAGCAGTACGTC.

This clonotype appeared a single time. This sequence joins TRBV7-9 and TRBJ2-5, with 9 bases aligning to TRBD1. Germline V gives CDR1 SEHNR, CDR2 FQNEAQ (reference sequence). The junction had 11 bases not matched to a gene; V was cut back by 5 bases and J by 4 bases. The length of the CDR3 is 16 residues. Here the CDR3 DNA reads TGTGCCAGCAGCGGCCACCACAGGGGGCGCCGAGAGACCCAGTACTTC. It yields the protein CASSGHHRGRRETQYF.